This T cell receptor beta chain was sequenced during a study of cytomegalovirus exposure and HLA in healthy donors (dated by TCRdb to between 2016 and 2019). Broadly, across the study: An earlier analysis of 587 of the donors reported about 280 Gb of sequence data and approximately 120 million unique TCR beta sequences obtained from some 170 million T cells. The number of typed donors differed by locus: roughly 620-640 for A, B, C, DRB1 and DQB1; 500 to 550 for DQA1; over 600 for DPA1; and some 450 for DPB1. Genome-wide SNP genotypes for about 65% of the roughly 700 donors were used in a later genetic analysis, which treated that subset as a discovery cohort. Across approximately 400 genotyped donors of the cohort, an average of approximately 240,000 unique TCR beta nucleotide sequences per donor were sequenced, and 15% to 20% of those sequences were non-productive. An early release that covered fewer than 800 HLA-typed donors contained approximately 290 gigabases of sequencing data and tens of millions of unique TCR sequences. Donor age, sex, ethnicity and CMV serostatus were collected together with the repertoire data. An earlier analysis of roughly 580 of the donors used high-throughput TCR beta sequencing to judge whether each TCR beta V gene segment behaved as functional or pseudogenic. Rather than using new phenotypic data, the later analysis identified candidate immune exposures from TCR beta sequences and from how often those sequences occurred across donors. All discovery cohort repertoires had been generated on a single sequencing platform. To study patterns of TCR occurrence, a later analysis re-analyzed previously published TCR beta repertoires from 650 to 750 donors and added high-resolution HLA genotyping. HLA typing included class I and class II loci at four-digit resolution. The genetic ancestry cluster associated with self-reported Caucasian donors included 70% to 85% of the 398 genotyped donors. The study profiled the T cell repertoires of fewer than 850 subjects by immunosequencing and related them to cytomegalovirus serostatus. The study aimed to test whether signatures of past pathogen exposure could be identified by cataloging public T cell receptors. Besides the first cohort of about 730 subjects, a separate validation cohort made up of about 120 different subjects was used. High-throughput TCR immunosequencing, statistical association of individual TCRs with disease status, and machine learning were combined to predict cytomegalovirus infection status. Several DR-DQ haplotypes were handled as single units for association and clustering because linkage in the cohort was strong. General findings and caveats noted by the study authors: In vitro tests confirmed that a few of the cytomegalovirus-associated TCR beta chains recognize cytomegalovirus antigens. Because counts were too low, around 18 rarely observed V segments, including chromosome 9 orphons, were left out of the earlier analysis of a few hundred of the donors. According to a later analysis, TCR association rates differed among HLA loci, with DRB1 alleles showing the most associated TCRs and HLA-C alleles showing the fewest. A further reported finding was that TCR beta sequences accurately predicted the HLA-A and HLA-B alleles for most subjects in the first cohort. Immune exposure information for the cohort was limited to CMV serostatus. In a later analysis, 16,951 TCR beta sequences were associated with specific HLA alleles at a false discovery rate of 0.05. In the study, around 150 TCR beta chains were listed as associated with cytomegalovirus. Broadly in line with IMGT annotations, most TCR beta V segments showed up in productive rearrangements about 90% or about 30% of the time in an earlier analysis of under 700 of the donors. In a later analysis, HLA-associated TCR beta chains were found to be more clonally expanded and to have lower generation probabilities than equally common non-associated chains. According to a later analysis, parvovirus B19, influenza, CMV and Epstein-Barr virus appeared linked to several top co-occurrence clusters. A later genetic analysis associated a missense DCLRE1C variant with V-gene and J-gene trimming of TCR beta chains, and an independent cohort replicated the association. The classifier was reported to diagnose cytomegalovirus status with high specificity and sensitivity in both the original and validation cohorts. In this cohort, only TCR beta chains were sequenced, and detectable features were limited by the absence of alpha or paired-chain data. According to the authors, the approach could potentially be generalized to other disease states and immunological phenotypes. Because the 87-base-pair reads could not distinguish some IMGT-functional V segments, including TRBV6-2 and TRBV6-3, those segments were excluded. Roughly uniform sequencing depth across donors was assumed in presence/absence analyses, although this assumption may not hold. In a later analysis, most CMV-associated TCR beta chains were found to appear HLA-restricted, with HLA associations seemingly driven largely by CMV exposure. A later genetic analysis reported fewer N-insertions in productive TCRs among donors in an Asian-associated ancestry cluster than the roughly 640-donor mean. Strong co-occurrence of HLA alleles, especially DR and DQ, made assigning TCR associations to individual alleles difficult. Across donors, most TCR sequences were observed very rarely, whereas some public TCRs were present in many individuals. Because HLA typing was missing for some donors at each locus, association tests included only the typed subset. Correlated functional status among segregating V segments might reflect linkage disequilibrium, but an unknown experimental factor could not be ruled out. A cluster of highly shared sequence variants was judged likely to represent a technical artifact of the sequencing pipeline.

The cohort comprised fewer than 700 healthy bone marrow donors. Cohort members were all nominally healthy when sampled, although unrecorded immune exposures were likely present. The donor was CMV seronegative and belonged to the group of 320 or so seronegative cohort members. A peripheral blood sample was provided by each donor, and peripheral blood mononuclear cells were used for TCR beta sequencing. The Qiagen DNeasy Blood Extraction Kit was used to extract genomic DNA from the blood cell samples. With regard to this clone: Its antigen remains unidentified. No base quality information exists; no much larger clone differs at one position.

Via the germline V gene, CDR1 is SGHTA and CDR2 FQGNSA. Cut back by 1 base and 4 bases, the V and J ends lie 13 bases apart. CDR3 length: 15 amino acids, cysteine to phenylalanine. Only the CDR3 region is kept as DNA, spanning 45 bases read in frame from base 1. To prepare the library, the immunoSEQ multiplex PCR assay was applied. The multiplex PCR relied on a mix of 60 forward primers for TCR Vbeta segments and 13 reverse primers for TCR Jbeta segments. The CDR3 region of rearranged TCR beta genes was amplified from genomic DNA by a multiplex PCR assay. Amplified TCR beta libraries were sequenced as 87-base-pair reads on the Illumina HiSeq System. Under the source paper's analysis protocol: A later analysis tallied tens of millions of unique TCR beta chains across the 700 or so repertoires, and around 12 million of those chains were shared by two or more donors. Raw reads were error-corrected and collapsed into unique sequences with a nearest-neighbor algorithm that merged closely related sequences to remove PCR and sequencing errors. V, D and J gene segments were assigned by aligning CDR3 sequences to IMGT reference sequences. For a sequence to be retained, a match of at least six nucleotides to both a V gene segment and a J gene segment was required. Rearrangements were classified as productive when the CDR3 lacked stop codons and remained in frame with V and J, and all other rearrangements were classified as non-productive. CDR3 was defined by IMGT convention, running from the second conserved V-encoded cysteine to the conserved J-encoded phenylalanine. The earlier analysis of about 640 of the donors excluded any sequence lacking an unambiguous match to a single V gene segment. An earlier analysis of 450 to 650 of the donors called V segments functional above 56.7% productive rearrangements and segregating when the between-donor standard deviation exceeded 5%. A statistical classification framework was developed to diagnose cytomegalovirus status using the catalog of TCR beta chain sequences. V and J gene assignment, in a later analysis, came from comparing TCR nucleotide sequences with IMGT/GENE-DB human TR gene sequences. In a later analysis, CDR3 sequences and most-parsimonious VDJ recombination scenarios were assigned using the TCRdist pipeline. In a later analysis, each TCR beta chain was defined by its CDR3 amino acid sequence together with its V-gene family, and reads lacking a unique V-gene family were excluded. To address suspected cross-contamination and a sequencing artifact, a later analysis removed approximately 590 highly shared, low-generation-probability nucleotide sequences. For each public chain, a later analysis derived a clonal expansion index from normalized ranks of inferred template counts within each repertoire. In a later analysis, generation probabilities were computed with a VDJ recombination model fitted to out-of-frame rearrangements, and the resulting probabilities were checked against IGoR. In a later analysis, TCR-TCR, TCR-HLA and TCR-CMV co-occurrence was scored with hypergeometric tests, and a repertoire-size bias correction was applied to TCR pairs. False discovery rates were estimated in a later analysis by permuting HLA or CMV assignments 20 times. A later analysis grouped co-occurring TCRs with DBSCAN, adding TCRdist sequence similarity when clustering within HLA-allele-positive subsets. Repertoires with fewer than 30,000 or more than 120,000 public chains, plus five repertoires with anomalous nucleotide sharing, were excluded from co-occurrence clustering. TCRdb mirrors the immuneACCESS table, restricted to in-frame sequences. Some clones are absent from its copies; in checked studies, under half trace to an unresolved V gene, and the reason for the others is unknown. The V and J calls and clone size were taken over from that table, and D and trimming were inferred from the DNA. Within this sample are around 160,000 clones, with just under 75% of them counted one time only. 1.5% to 2% of the sample comes from the top ten.

The sequenced sample consisted of PBMCs. Here the chain combines TRBV7-2 and TRBJ1-1, and possibly TRBD1, on 5 matching bases. The source of this sequence is a woman between 18 and 29 years old in good health and CMV-seronegative. Read as DNA, the sequence is TGTGCCAGCAGCTTAGAGGGGCCGCGGAGCACTGAAGCTTTCTTT. It encodes CASSLEGPRSTEAFF.